A selection of T cell receptor beta chains follows, all from one sample in a study of blood T cell repertoires in COVID-19. Only in-frame clones appear in the TCRdb table, and some are missing; sequencing was by immunoSEQ multiplex PCR. The repertoire consists of about 170,000 clones, with about four fifths occurring once and the leading ten covering under 3%. The sample consisted of peripheral blood. Receptors originate from a human donor with acute or convalescent COVID-19. The donor label of this sample is uncertain. Both conserved end residues are part of each CDR3. A D gene is named only where the DNA matches it firmly.

TRBJ2-5	.	13	TRBV19	CASSINRQETQYF
TRBJ1-2	TRBD1	15	TRBV30	CAWSGTGKYRYGYTF
TRBJ1-5	TRBD1	15	TRBV10-2	CASSTQGLSNQPQHF
TRBJ1-1	TRBD1	13	TRBV6-5	CASSYRGLTEAFF
TRBJ1-6	.	14	TRBV4-1	CASSPTPYNSPLHF
TRBJ2-3	TRBD2	13	TRBV6-5	CASSSGRTDTQYF
TRBJ2-7	TRBD1	10	TRBV20-1	CSAPGTGLYF
TRBJ2-7	TRBD1	14	TRBV10-1	CASRRQGLAHEQYF
TRBJ1-4	.	14	TRBV19	CASNPRGRRAELFF
TRBJ1-2	TRBD1	16	TRBV7-8	CASSQQDRGAPYGYTF
TRBJ2-1	TRBD2	18	TRBV19	CASSIDASGGARFTEQFF
TRBJ2-3	.	15	TRBV6-5	CASSYSSLLIDTQYF
TRBJ2-1	.	14	TRBV3-1/TRBV3-2	CASSQDNSYNEQFF
TRBJ2-5	.	14	TRBV7-2	CASSLGTLRGTQYF
TRBJ1-5	.	14	TRBV6-5	CASHESGQHQPQHF
TRBJ2-2	TRBD2	15	TRBV30	CAWSRRGVNTGELFF
TRBJ2-3	TRBD2	17	TRBV5-1	CASSLYTGTTGKDTQYF
TRBJ2-1	TRBD2	15	TRBV11-1	CASSDLWRRENEQFF
TRBJ1-2	TRBD1	11	TRBV30	CAWQGAYGYTF
TRBJ2-3	TRBD2	17	TRBV28	CASSTVGTSGRVDTQYF
TRBJ1-3	TRBD1	17	TRBV7-9	CASSLLGQRISGNTIYF
TRBJ1-2	.	18	TRBV27	CASSSPSTAEEAGNGYTF
TRBJ2-3	TRBD1	15	TRBV10-2	CASSLGTGKADTQYF
TRBJ1-1	TRBD1	12	TRBV6-4	CASDRANTEAFF
TRBJ2-2	.	13	TRBV30	CAWALGGTGELFF
TRBJ2-7	.	14	TRBV5-6	CASSLFTERYEQYF
TRBJ2-2	TRBD1	15	TRBV6-5	CASSLDRGRSGELFF
TRBJ2-7	TRBD1	14	TRBV19	CASSPSTGGGEQYF